These 4 T cell receptor beta chains were sequenced from one sample in a study of PD-1 blockade in classical Hodgkin lymphoma. With no exception, relapse followed autologous stem cell transplantation in all patients, and brentuximab vedotin exposure varied. Method: immunoSEQ multiplex PCR; TCRdb's copy keeps in-frame clones and lacks some. Altogether about 45,000 clones are present, roughly 78% being singletons, with the ten largest covering approximately 3%. Sequencing used peripheral blood mononuclear cells (PBMCs), obtained before the second cycle of nivolumab. Every receptor here comes from a human donor with classical Hodgkin lymphoma.

The rearrangement joins TRBV9 to TRBJ1-5; D might be TRBD1 (5 bases). Germline V gives CDR1 SGDLS, CDR2 YYNGEE. Trimming pared 3 bases from V and 9 bases from J, leaving 10 bases between. The CDR3 contains 12 residues. DNA of the CDR3: TGTGCCAGCAGCGATGGGACTCGGCCCCAGCATTTT. Translating it yields CASSDGTRPQHF.

CDR3 region: CASSLDRQGRPQPQHF. In DNA, the CDR3 is TGTGCCAGTAGTCTCGACCGACAGGGTCGCCCTCAGCCCCAGCATTTT. The rearrangement links TRBV19 to TRBJ1-5; 7 nucleotides line up with TRBD1. The length of the CDR3 is 16 residues. Per germline, CDR1 LNHDA and CDR2 SQIVND (reference sequence). J was trimmed by 6 bases and V by 5 bases; bases with no gene match: 13.

The chain carries TRBV29-1 and TRBJ2-3, with 7 bases lining up with TRBD2. The J segment lost 5 bases and the V segment lost 7 bases, leaving 12 bases of the junction unmatched. The germline V gene has CDR1 SQVTM and CDR2 ANQGSEA. There are 14 residues in the CDR3. The CDR3 sequence: CSATVAGVIDTQYF. The CDR3 bases are TGCAGCGCCACAGTGGCGGGAGTAATAGATACGCAGTATTTT.

As DNA, the CDR3 is TGTGCCACCAGTTCGGACAGGAACACAGATACGCAGTATTTT. This codes for CATSSDRNTDTQYF. This chain uses TRBV7-2 with TRBJ2-3, with 7 bases that match TRBD1. CDR3 size: 14 residues. The ends lost 10 bases at V and 2 bases at J; junction bases unmatched: 9. Germline V CDR1 and CDR2: SGHTA, FQGNSA.